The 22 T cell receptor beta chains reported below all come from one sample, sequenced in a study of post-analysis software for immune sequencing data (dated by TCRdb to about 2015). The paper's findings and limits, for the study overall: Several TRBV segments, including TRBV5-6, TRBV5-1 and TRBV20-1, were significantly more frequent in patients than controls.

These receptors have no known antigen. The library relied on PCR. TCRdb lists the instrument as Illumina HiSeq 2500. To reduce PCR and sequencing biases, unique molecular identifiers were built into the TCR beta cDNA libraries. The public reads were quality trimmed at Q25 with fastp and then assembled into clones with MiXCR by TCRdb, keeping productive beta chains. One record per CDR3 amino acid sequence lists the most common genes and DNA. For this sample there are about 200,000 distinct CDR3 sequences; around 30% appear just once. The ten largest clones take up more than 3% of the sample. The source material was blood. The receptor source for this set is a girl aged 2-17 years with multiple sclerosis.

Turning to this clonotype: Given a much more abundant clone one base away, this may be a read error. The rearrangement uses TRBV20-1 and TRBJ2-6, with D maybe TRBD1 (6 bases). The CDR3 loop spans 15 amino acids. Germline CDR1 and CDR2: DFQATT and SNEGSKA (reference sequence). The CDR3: CSARALGAGANVPTF. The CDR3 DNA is TGCAGTGCTAGAGCGTTGGGGGCTGGGGCCAACGTCCCGACTTTC.

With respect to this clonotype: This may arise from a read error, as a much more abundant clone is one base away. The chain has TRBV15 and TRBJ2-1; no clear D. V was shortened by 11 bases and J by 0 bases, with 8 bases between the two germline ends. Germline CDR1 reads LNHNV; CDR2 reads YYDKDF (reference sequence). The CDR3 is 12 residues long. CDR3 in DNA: TGTGCCGGTAGTGGCTCCTACAATGAGCAGTTCTTC. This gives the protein CAGSGSYNEQFF.

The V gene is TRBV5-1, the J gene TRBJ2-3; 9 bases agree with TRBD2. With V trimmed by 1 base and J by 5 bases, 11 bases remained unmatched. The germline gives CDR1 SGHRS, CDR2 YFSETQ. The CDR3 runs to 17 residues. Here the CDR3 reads CASSLPDPAGGVDTQYF. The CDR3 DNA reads TGCGCCAGCAGCTTGCCTGACCCAGCGGGGGGAGTAGATACGCAGTATTTT.

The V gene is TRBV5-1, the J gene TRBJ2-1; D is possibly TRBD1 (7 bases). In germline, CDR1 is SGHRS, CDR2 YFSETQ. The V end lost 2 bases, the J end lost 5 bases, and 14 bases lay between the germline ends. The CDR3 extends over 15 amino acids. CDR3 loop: CASSLLEGANNEQFF. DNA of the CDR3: TGCGCCAGCAGCTTATTGGAGGGGGCAAACAATGAGCAGTTCTTC. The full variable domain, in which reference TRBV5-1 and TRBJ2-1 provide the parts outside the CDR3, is KAGVTQTPRYLIKTRGQQVTLSCSPISGHRSVSWYQQTPGQGLQFLFEYFSETQRNKGNFPGRFSGRQFSNSRSEMNVSTLELGDSALYLCASSLLEGANNEQFFGPGTRLTVL.

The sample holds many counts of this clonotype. The CDR3 protein is CASSQTRFRGYTF. CDR3 in DNA: TGCGCCAGCAGCCAGACCAGGTTTAGAGGCTACACCTTC. The rearrangement joins TRBV4-1 to TRBJ1-2; D not resolved. The V gene's germline CDR1 is MGHRA and CDR2 YSYEKL. V lost 3 bases and J lost 8, with 13 bases in between. The CDR3 covers 13 residues.

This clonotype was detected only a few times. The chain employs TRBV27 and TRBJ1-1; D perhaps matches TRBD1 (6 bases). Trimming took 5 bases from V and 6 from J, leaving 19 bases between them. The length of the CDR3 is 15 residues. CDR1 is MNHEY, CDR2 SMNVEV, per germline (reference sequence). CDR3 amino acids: CASSDLFSGVSEAFF. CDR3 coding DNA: TGTGCCAGCAGTGACTTGTTTTCAGGGGTTTCTGAAGCTTTCTTT.

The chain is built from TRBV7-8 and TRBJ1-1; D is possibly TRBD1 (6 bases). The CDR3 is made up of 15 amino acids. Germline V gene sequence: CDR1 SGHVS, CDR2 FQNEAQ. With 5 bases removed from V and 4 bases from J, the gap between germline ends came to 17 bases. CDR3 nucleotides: TGTGCCAGCAGCAAACAAGGGGGAAGAGGCACTGAAGCTTTCTTT. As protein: CASSKQGGRGTEAFF.

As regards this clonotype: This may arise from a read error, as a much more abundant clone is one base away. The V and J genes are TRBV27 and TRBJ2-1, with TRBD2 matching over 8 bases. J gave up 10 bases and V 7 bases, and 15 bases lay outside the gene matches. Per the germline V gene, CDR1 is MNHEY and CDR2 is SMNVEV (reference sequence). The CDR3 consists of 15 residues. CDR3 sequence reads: CASMSGGRMTYEQFF. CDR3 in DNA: TGTGCCAGCATGTCGGGCGGGAGGATGACCTACGAGCAGTTCTTC.

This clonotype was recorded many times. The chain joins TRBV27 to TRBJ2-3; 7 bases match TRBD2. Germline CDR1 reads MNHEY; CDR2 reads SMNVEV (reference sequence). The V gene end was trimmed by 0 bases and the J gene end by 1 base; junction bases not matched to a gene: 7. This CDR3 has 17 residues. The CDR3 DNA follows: TGTGCCAGCAGTTTATCGTTCCCTAGCGGCCGCACAGATACGCAGTATTTT. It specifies CASSLSFPSGRTDTQYF.

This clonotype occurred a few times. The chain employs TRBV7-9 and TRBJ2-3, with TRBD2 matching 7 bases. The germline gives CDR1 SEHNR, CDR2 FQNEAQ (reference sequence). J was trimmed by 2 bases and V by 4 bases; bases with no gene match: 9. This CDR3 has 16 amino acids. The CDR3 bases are TGTGCCAGCAGCTCGGTGCCGGGAGGCTACACAGATACGCAGTATTTT. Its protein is CASSSVPGGYTDTQYF.

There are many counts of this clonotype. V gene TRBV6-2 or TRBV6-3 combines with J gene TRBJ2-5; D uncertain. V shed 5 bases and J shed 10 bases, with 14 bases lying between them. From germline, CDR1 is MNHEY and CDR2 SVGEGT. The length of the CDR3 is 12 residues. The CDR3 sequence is CASSRLPGIQYF. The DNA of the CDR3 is TGTGCCAGCAGTCGGCTTCCAGGTATCCAGTACTTC.

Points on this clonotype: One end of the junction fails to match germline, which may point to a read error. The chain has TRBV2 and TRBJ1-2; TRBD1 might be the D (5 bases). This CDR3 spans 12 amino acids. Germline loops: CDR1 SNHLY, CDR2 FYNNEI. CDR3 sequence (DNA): TGTGCCAGCAGCCGGGGGAACTATGGCCACACCTTC. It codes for CASSRGNYGHTF. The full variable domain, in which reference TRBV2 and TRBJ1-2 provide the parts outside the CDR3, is EPEVTQTPSHQVTQMGQEVILRCVPISNHLYFYWYRQILGQKVEFLVSFYNNEISEKSEIFDDQFSVERPDGSNFTLKIRSTKLEDSAMYFCASSRGNYGHTFGSGTRLTVV.

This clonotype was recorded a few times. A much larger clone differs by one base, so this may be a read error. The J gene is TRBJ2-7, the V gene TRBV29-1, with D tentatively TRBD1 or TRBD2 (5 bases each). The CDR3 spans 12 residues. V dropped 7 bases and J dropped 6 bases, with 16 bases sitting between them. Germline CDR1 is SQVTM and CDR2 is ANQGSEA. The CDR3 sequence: CSGEDGASEQYF. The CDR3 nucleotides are TGCAGCGGTGAGGACGGGGCGAGCGAGCAGTACTTC.

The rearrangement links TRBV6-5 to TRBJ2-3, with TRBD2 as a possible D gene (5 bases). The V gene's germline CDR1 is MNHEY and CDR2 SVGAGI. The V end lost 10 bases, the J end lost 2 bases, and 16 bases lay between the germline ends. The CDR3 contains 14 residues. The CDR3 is CATRAGLATDTQYF. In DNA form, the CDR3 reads TGTGCCACCCGAGCAGGACTTGCCACAGATACGCAGTATTTT.

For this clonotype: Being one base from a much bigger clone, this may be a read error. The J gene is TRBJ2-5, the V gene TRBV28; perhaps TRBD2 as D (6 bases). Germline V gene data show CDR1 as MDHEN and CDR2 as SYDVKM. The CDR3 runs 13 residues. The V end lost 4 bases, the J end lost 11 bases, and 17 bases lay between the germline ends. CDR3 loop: CASSSGLFNEQYF. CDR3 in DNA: TGTGCCAGCAGTTCCGGACTATTCAATGAGCAGTACTTC.

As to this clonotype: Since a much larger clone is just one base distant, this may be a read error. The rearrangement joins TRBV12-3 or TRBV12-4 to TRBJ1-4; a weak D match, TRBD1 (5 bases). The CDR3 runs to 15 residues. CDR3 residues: CASSFRGTPNEKRFF. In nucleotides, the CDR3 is TGTGCCAGCAGTTTTCGGGGGACTCCTAATGAAAAACGGTTTTTT.

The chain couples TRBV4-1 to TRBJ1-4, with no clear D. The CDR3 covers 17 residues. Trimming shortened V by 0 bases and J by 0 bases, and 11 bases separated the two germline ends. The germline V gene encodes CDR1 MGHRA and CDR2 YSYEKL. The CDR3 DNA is TGCGCCAGCAGCCAAGACTGGGAAAGCGCAACTAATGAAAAACTGTTTTTT. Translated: CASSQDWESATNEKLFF.

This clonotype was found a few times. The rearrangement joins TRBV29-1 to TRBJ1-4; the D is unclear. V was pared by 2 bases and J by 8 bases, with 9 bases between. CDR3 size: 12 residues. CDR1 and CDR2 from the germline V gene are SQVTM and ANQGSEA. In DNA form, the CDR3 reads TGCAGCGTTGAAATTCGGGGAGAAAAACTGTTTTTT. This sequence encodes CSVEIRGEKLFF.

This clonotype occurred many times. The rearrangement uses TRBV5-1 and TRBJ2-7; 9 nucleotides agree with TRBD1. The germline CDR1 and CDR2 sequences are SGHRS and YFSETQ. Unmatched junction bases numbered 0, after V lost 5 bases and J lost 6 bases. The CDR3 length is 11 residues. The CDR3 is CASRQGAEQYF. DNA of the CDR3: TGCGCCAGCAGACAGGGGGCCGAGCAGTACTTC.

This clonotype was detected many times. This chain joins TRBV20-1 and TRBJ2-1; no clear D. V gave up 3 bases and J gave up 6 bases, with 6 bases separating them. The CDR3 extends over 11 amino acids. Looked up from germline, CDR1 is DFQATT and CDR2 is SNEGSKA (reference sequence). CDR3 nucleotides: TGCAGTGCTAGTGGGCGCAATGAGCAGTTCTTC. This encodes CSASGRNEQFF.

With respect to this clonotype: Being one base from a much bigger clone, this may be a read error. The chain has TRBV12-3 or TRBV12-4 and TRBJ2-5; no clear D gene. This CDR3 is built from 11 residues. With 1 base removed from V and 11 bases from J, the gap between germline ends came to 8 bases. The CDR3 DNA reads TGTGCCAGCAGTTTAGACGGCAAGCAGTACTTC. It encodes CASSLDGKQYF.

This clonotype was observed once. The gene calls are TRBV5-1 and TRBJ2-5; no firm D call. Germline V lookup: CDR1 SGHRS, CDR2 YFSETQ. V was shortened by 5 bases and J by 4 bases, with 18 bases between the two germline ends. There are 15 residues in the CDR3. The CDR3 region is CASSPTTPVAETQYF. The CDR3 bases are TGCGCCAGCAGTCCTACGACTCCGGTGGCAGAGACCCAGTACTTC.